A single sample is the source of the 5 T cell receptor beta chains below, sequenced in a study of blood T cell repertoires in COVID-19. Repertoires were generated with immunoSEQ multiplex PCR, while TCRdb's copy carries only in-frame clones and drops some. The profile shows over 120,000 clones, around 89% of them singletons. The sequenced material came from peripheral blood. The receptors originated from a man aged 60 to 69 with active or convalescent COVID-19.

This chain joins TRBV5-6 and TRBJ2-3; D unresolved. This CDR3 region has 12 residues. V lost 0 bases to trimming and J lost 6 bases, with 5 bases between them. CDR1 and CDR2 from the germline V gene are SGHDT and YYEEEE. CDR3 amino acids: CASSLGRDTQYF. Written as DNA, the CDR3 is TGTGCCAGCAGCTTGGGTCGGGATACGCAGTATTTT.

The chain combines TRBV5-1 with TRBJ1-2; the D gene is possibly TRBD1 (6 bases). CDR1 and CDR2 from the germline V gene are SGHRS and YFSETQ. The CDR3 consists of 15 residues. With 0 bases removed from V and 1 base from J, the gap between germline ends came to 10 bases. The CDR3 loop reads CASSLALGGNYGYTF. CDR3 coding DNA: TGCGCCAGCAGCTTGGCCTTAGGGGGTAACTATGGCTACACCTTC.

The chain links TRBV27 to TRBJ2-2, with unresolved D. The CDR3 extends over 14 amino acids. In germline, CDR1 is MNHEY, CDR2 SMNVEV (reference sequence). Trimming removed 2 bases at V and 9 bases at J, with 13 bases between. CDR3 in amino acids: CASSLDKKVRELFF. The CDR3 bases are TGTGCCAGCAGTTTAGACAAGAAAGTGAGGGAGCTGTTTTTT.

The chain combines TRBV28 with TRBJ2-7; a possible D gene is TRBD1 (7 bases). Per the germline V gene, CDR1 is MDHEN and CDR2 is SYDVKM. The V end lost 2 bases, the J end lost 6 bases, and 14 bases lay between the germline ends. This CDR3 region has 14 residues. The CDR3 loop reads CASSLPAGGSEQYF. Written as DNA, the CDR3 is TGTGCCAGCAGTTTACCCGCAGGGGGGAGCGAGCAGTACTTC. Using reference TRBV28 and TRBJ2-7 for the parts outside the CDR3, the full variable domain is DVKVTQSSRYLVKRTGEKVFLECVQDMDHENMFWYRQDPGLGLRLIYFSYDVKMKEKGDIPEGYSVSREKKERFSLILESASTNQTSMYLCASSLPAGGSEQYFGPGTRLTVT.

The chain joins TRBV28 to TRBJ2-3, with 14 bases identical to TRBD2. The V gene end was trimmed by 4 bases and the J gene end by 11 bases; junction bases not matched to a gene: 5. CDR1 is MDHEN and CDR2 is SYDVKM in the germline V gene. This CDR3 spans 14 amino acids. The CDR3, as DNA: TGTGCCAGCAGTTGGACTAGCGGGGGGTCGAGGCAGTATTTT. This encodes CASSWTSGGSRQYF.